The next 27 T cell receptor beta chains were all read from a single sample in a study of blood T cell repertoires in COVID-19 (dated by TCRdb to 2020 to 2021). Libraries were built with the immunoSEQ multiplex PCR assay. TCRdb provides this immuneACCESS table in a form limited to in-frame rearrangements. Some clones are lacking; in checked studies, under half of them reflect an unresolved V gene, and why the rest are absent is not known. Present in this sample are some 200,000 clones, approximately 86% of which were seen just once. The ten largest account for roughly 9.8% of the sample. Sequenced material: peripheral blood. These receptors originate from a woman aged 80 or over with acute or convalescent COVID-19.

This clone turned up a few times. The V and J genes are TRBV6-5 and TRBJ1-5; D not certain. CDR1 and CDR2 from the germline V gene are MNHEY and SVGAGI. V was trimmed by 0 bases and J by 4 bases, leaving 10 bases between them. The CDR3 is 15 amino acids. CDR3 DNA sequence: TGTGCCAGCAGTTACTCGGTACTTGCAAATCAGCCCCAGCATTTT. The encoded protein is CASSYSVLANQPQHF.

As concerns this clone: The same CDR3 can be traced to other DNA sequences in this sample. This chain joins TRBV5-1 and TRBJ2-5, with TRBD1 matching over 7 bases. This CDR3 comprises 14 residues. The V gene's germline CDR1 is SGHRS and CDR2 YFSETQ. The junction had 0 bases not matched to a gene; V was cut back by 0 bases and J by 1 base. CDR3 bases: TGCGCCAGCAGCTTGGGACAGGGCCAAGAGACCCAGTACTTC. This codes for CASSLGQGQETQYF.

The chain recombines TRBV6-5 with TRBJ2-2, with 8 bases lining up with TRBD1. CDR3 length equals 16 residues. The J segment lost 0 bases and the V segment lost 4 bases, leaving 4 bases of the junction unmatched. Germline V gene sequence: CDR1 MNHEY, CDR2 SVGAGI. The CDR3 loop reads CASSSLRGPNTGELFF. CDR3 DNA: TGTGCCAGCAGTTCCCTCAGGGGGCCGAACACCGGGGAGCTGTTTTTT.

The genes are TRBV29-1 and TRBJ2-7, with D perhaps TRBD1 (6 bases). Trimming removed 2 bases at V and 6 bases at J, with 8 bases between. The CDR3 has 11 residues. Germline-derived CDR1 and CDR2 are SQVTM and ANQGSEA. The CDR3, as DNA: TGCAGCGTTGAAACACAGGGCGAGCAGTACTTC. This codes for CSVETQGEQYF.

The J gene is TRBJ1-4, the V gene TRBV3-1 (or the pseudogene TRBV3-2), with D possibly being TRBD1 (5 bases). Deletions cut 4 bases from V and 6 bases from J, with 9 bases between. CDR1 is LGHDT and CDR2 is YNNKEL in the germline V gene (reference sequence). The length of the CDR3 is 13 residues. CDR3 loop: CASSLRGDEKLFF. The CDR3 DNA is TGTGCCAGCAGCCTCCGGGGGGATGAAAAACTGTTTTTT.

This clone was picked up one time. The same CDR3 arises from other DNA sequences in this sample as well. This chain uses TRBV19 with TRBJ1-2, with 7 bases that match TRBD1. Germline CDR1 LNHDA, CDR2 SQIVND (reference sequence). The CDR3 spans 13 residues. V trimming: 6 bases; J trimming: 2 bases; junction bases outside the gene matches: 3. For the CDR3, the DNA is TGTGCCAGTAGCCCGGGACAGAACTATGGCTACACCTTC. This translates into CASSPGQNYGYTF.

The V call is TRBV7-2, the J call TRBJ2-4; 7 nucleotides line up with TRBD2. The germline CDR1 and CDR2 sequences are SGHTA and FQGNSA. Losses at the gene ends were 6 bases for V and 3 bases for J; bases not matched to a gene: 5. The CDR3 runs to 14 residues. The CDR3 is CASSGRDYKNIQYF. CDR3 nucleotide sequence: TGTGCCAGCAGTGGACGGGACTACAAAAACATTCAGTACTTC.

This chain links TRBV2 with TRBJ1-5; D is ambiguous. Trimming cost V 2 bases and J 8 bases, with 16 bases left between them. Germline V gene data show CDR1 as SNHLY and CDR2 as FYNNEI. The length of the CDR3 is 15 residues. The CDR3 DNA sequence: TGTGCCAGCAGTGAAATCCCGGCGGGCGGGGAGCCCCAGCATTTT. As protein: CASSEIPAGGEPQHF.

This CDR3 is CASSVTGVFYGYTF. DNA for the CDR3: TGTGCCAGCAGCGTGACAGGGGTTTTCTATGGCTACACCTTC. The rearrangement links TRBV9 to TRBJ1-2, with 8 bases aligning to TRBD1. Germline CDR1 and CDR2: SGDLS and YYNGEE. CDR3 length equals 14 residues. V was pared by 2 bases and J by 4 bases, with 4 bases of the junction left unmatched.

The V and J genes are TRBV14 and TRBJ2-7; TRBD1 aligns across 8 bases. V lost 2 bases, J lost 4 bases, and 7 bases stayed unmatched. Germline CDR1 SGHDN, CDR2 FVKESK. The CDR3 sequence is 15 residues long. This CDR3 reads CASSQIDRGAYEQYF. The CDR3 DNA sequence: TGTGCCAGCAGCCAAATAGACAGGGGAGCGTACGAGCAGTACTTC.

CDR3 loop: CASSLGSAAYEQYF. In DNA, the CDR3 is TGTGCCAGCAGCTTAGGATCTGCGGCCTACGAGCAGTACTTC. The rearrangement uses TRBV7-9 and TRBJ2-7, with unresolved D. Germline CDR1 and CDR2: SEHNR and FQNEAQ (reference sequence). The CDR3 runs 14 residues. V was shortened by 1 base and J by 2 bases, with 9 bases between the two germline ends.

The V gene is TRBV5-6, the J gene TRBJ2-3; tentative D call: TRBD2 (5 bases). V dropped 1 base and J dropped 2 bases, with 11 bases sitting between them. CDR1 is SGHDT, CDR2 YYEEEE, per germline. The CDR3 covers 15 residues. CDR3 residues: CASSLKDWHTDTQYF. The CDR3 nucleotides are TGTGCCAGCAGCTTGAAGGACTGGCACACAGATACGCAGTATTTT.

The chain recombines TRBV6-1 with TRBJ2-7; 7 nucleotides match TRBD1. V was clipped by 3 bases and J by 2 bases; unmatched bases: 4. Germline V gene data show CDR1 as MNHNS and CDR2 as SASEGT. This CDR3 region has 14 residues. The CDR3 sequence: CASSEAGGPYEQYF. The DNA of the CDR3 is TGTGCCAGCAGTGAGGCAGGGGGACCCTACGAGCAGTACTTC.

The CDR3 DNA reads TGTGCCTGGAGTACGGGACAGGGTATCTATGGCTACACCTTC. Amino acids: CAWSTGQGIYGYTF. V gene TRBV30 combines with J gene TRBJ1-2, with 9 nucleotides matching TRBD1. The germline V gene has CDR1 GTSNPN and CDR2 SVGIG (reference sequence). This CDR3 contains 14 residues. J was trimmed by 4 bases and V by 2 bases; bases with no gene match: 5. Variable domain in full (rest from reference TRBV30 and TRBJ1-2): SQTIHQWPATLVQPVGSPLSLECTVEGTSNPNLYWYRQAAGRGLQLLFYSVGIGQISSEVPQNLSASRPQDRQFILSSKKLLLSDSGFYLCAWSTGQGIYGYTFGSGTRLTVV.

This sequence joins TRBV6-2 or TRBV6-3 and TRBJ2-7, with a tentative D call TRBD2 (5 bases). Germline values: CDR1 MNHEY, CDR2 SVGEGT. Trimming shortened V by 5 bases and J by 6 bases, and 11 bases separated the two germline ends. The CDR3 extends over 12 amino acids. The CDR3 coding sequence is TGTGCCAGCAGTACTAGTCTGCCCGAGCAGTACTTC. Residues: CASSTSLPEQYF.

This chain joins TRBV6-5 and TRBJ2-7, with D perhaps matching TRBD2 (6 bases). The CDR3 length is 15 residues. Germline V gene lookup returns CDR1 MNHEY and CDR2 SVGAGI. The V end lost 2 bases, the J end lost 0 bases, and 11 bases lay between the germline ends. In nucleotides, the CDR3 is TGTGCCAGCAGTTACGGTAGCGGCCTCTCCTACGAGCAGTACTTC. It specifies CASSYGSGLSYEQYF.

The chain couples TRBV25-1 to TRBJ1-1, with 9 bases aligning to TRBD1. Germline V lookup: CDR1 MGHDK, CDR2 SYGVNS. The CDR3 is 14 amino acids. Trimming cost V 6 bases and J 1 base; bases outside gene matches: 3. The CDR3 is CASRETGGNTEAFF. The CDR3, as DNA: TGTGCCAGCAGGGAGACAGGGGGGAACACTGAAGCTTTCTTT.

V and J are TRBV5-4 and TRBJ2-1, with no clear D. The ends were cut back, 0 bases at V and 0 bases at J, with 10 bases in the middle. The CDR3 length is 16 residues. The germline gives CDR1 SGHNT, CDR2 YYREEE (reference sequence). CDR3 bases: TGTGCCAGCAGCTTGGGAGCGAGAAGCTCCTACAATGAGCAGTTCTTC. This codes for CASSLGARSSYNEQFF.

This sequence joins TRBV25-1 and TRBJ2-5, with 8 bases that match TRBD1. The length of the CDR3 is 14 residues. Trimming removed 7 bases from V and 7 bases from J; junction bases left unmatched: 11. Germline loops: CDR1 MGHDK, CDR2 SYGVNS. CDR3 amino acids: CASMDVDRGGTQYF. The CDR3 DNA is TGTGCCAGCATGGATGTAGACAGGGGAGGGACCCAGTACTTC.

This chain links TRBV5-6 with TRBJ1-6, with D possibly being TRBD1 (5 bases). Trimming removed 1 base at V and 7 bases at J, with 15 bases between. The germline V gene has CDR1 SGHDT and CDR2 YYEEEE. The CDR3 is 16 amino acids. The CDR3 here is CASSLRRGSGNSPLHF. The CDR3 coding sequence is TGTGCCAGCAGCTTGCGGCGGGGGAGTGGGAATTCACCCCTCCACTTT.

This chain links TRBV7-9 with TRBJ1-2, with D possibly being TRBD1 (5 bases). Trimming pared 5 bases from V and 6 bases from J, leaving 19 bases between. This CDR3 comprises 15 residues. Germline V CDR1 and CDR2: SEHNR, FQNEAQ (reference sequence). The DNA of the CDR3 is TGTGCCAGCAGCCCAATGGGCAGGGAAAGGGATGGCTACACCTTC. Its translation is CASSPMGRERDGYTF. Combining the CDR3 with reference TRBV7-9 and TRBJ1-2 gives the whole variable domain DTGVSQNPRHKITKRGQNVTFRCDPISEHNRLYWYRQTLGQGPEFLTYFQNEAQLEKSRLLSDRFSAERPKGSFSTLEIQRTEQGDSAMYLCASSPMGRERDGYTFGSGTRLTVV.

This chain links TRBV7-2 with TRBJ2-3; 16 bases are shared with TRBD2. After removal of 4 bases from V and 2 bases from J, the junction contained 6 bases not matched to a gene. The CDR3 runs to 18 residues. Germline CDR1 is SGHTA and CDR2 is FQGNSA. CDR3: CASSSTGTSGGATDTQYF. The DNA for the CDR3 is TGTGCCAGCAGCTCAACCGGGACTAGCGGGGGGGCCACAGATACGCAGTATTTT.

This clone has just a few counts. The V gene is TRBV11-1, the J gene TRBJ1-1; TRBD1 matches at 7 bases. The trim removed 3 bases at V and 3 bases at J, leaving 10 bases unmatched. Germline CDR1 reads SGHAT; CDR2 reads FQDESV (reference sequence). The CDR3 consists of 16 residues. The CDR3 DNA follows: TGTGCCAGCAGCTTTCCACGACAGGGTGTTGACACTGAAGCTTTCTTT. This translates into CASSFPRQGVDTEAFF.

This clone was picked up one time. The chain combines TRBV18 with TRBJ2-5; perhaps TRBD1 as D (5 bases). V lost 2 bases to trimming and J lost 6 bases, with 7 bases between them. The CDR3 length is 12 residues. CDR1 and CDR2 (germline): KGHSH, LQKENI. DNA of the CDR3: TGTGCCAGCTCACCAAAGGGGAAGACCCAGTACTTC. It encodes CASSPKGKTQYF.

The V and J genes are TRBV6-1 and TRBJ1-1; the D gene is possibly TRBD1 (5 bases). Germline values: CDR1 MNHNS, CDR2 SASEGT. The CDR3 is 13 residues long. Between the trimmed V and J ends, which lost 0 bases and 5 bases, there was a span of 7 bases. This CDR3 reads CASSEAGGTEAFF. The CDR3 DNA reads as TGTGCCAGCAGTGAAGCGGGGGGGACTGAAGCTTTCTTT.

The genes are TRBV2 and TRBJ2-7; D not resolved. The CDR3 has 13 amino acids. The germline V gene has CDR1 SNHLY and CDR2 FYNNEI. V lost 6 bases to trimming and J lost 6 bases, with 15 bases between them. CDR3: CASSPPPGLEQYF. CDR3 in DNA: TGTGCCAGCAGCCCCCCTCCCGGTCTCGAGCAGTACTTC.

The CDR3 sequence: CASSPHGGYEQYF. Written as DNA, the CDR3 is TGTGCCAGCAGCCCCCACGGGGGATACGAGCAGTACTTC. This chain joins TRBV12-3 or TRBV12-4 and TRBJ2-7, with a tentative D call TRBD2 (6 bases). V was shortened by 6 bases and J by 4 bases, with 13 bases between the two germline ends. CDR3 length: 13 residues.